A single sample gave rise to the 26 T cell receptor beta chains below, sequenced in a study of molecular identifiers for immune sequencing clone quantification. From the PCR reads, TCRdb called clonotypes with MiXCR, one entry per CDR3 protein. The sample holds approximately 550,000 distinct CDR3 sequences, roughly 23% seen once. The material sequenced was naive CD8+ T cells from blood, with Jurkat cell RNA spiked in. Subset indicated: FACS-sorted CD8+CD4-CCR7+CD45RA+ naive T cells. These TCRs come from a human donor in good health. Some libraries in this study had Jurkat cell RNA spiked in.

This clonotype was picked up a small number of times. The rearrangement uses TRBV27 and TRBJ2-3; the D gene is possibly TRBD2 (6 bases). CDR1 MNHEY and CDR2 SMNVEV come from the germline V gene (reference sequence). CDR3 length: 17 amino acids. V lost 5 bases to trimming and J lost 1 base, with 19 bases between them. The CDR3 loop is CASSPLSVSGGTDTQYF. CDR3 bases: TGTGCCAGCAGTCCTCTTAGCGTTAGCGGCGGCACAGATACGCAGTATTTT.

About this clonotype itself: A much more abundant neighbour one base away suggests this may be a read error. This rearrangement joins TRBV25-1 to TRBJ2-3; D uncertain. From germline, CDR1 is MGHDK and CDR2 SYGVNS. This CDR3 has 13 amino acids. The CDR3 nucleotides are TGTGTCAGCAGTGTGGACCCGCCCGGTACGCAGTATTTT. This encodes CVSSVDPPGTQYF.

The chain couples TRBV16 to TRBJ1-1, with 9 nucleotides matching TRBD1. V shed 4 bases, J shed 2 bases, and the junction held 5 bases outside the gene matches. CDR1 and CDR2 from the germline V gene are KGHSY and FQNENV. This CDR3 region has 15 residues. The CDR3 DNA is TGTGCCAGCAGCCCTCTGGACAGGGGCAACACTGAAGCTTTCTTT. It yields the protein CASSPLDRGNTEAFF.

A few counts support this clonotype. The chain uses TRBV5-6 and TRBJ1-1, with TRBD1 as a possible D gene (6 bases). Deletions cut 4 bases from V and 6 bases from J, with 25 bases between. From germline, CDR1 is SGHDT and CDR2 YYEEEE. The CDR3 is 17 amino acids. The CDR3 sequence is CASSIFRDMQSRAEAFF. CDR3 coding DNA: TGTGCCAGCAGCATATTCCGGGACATGCAAAGTCGGGCTGAAGCTTTCTTT.

A note on this clonotype: This may stem from a read error, because a much larger clone lies one nucleotide away. The chain uses TRBV12-3 or TRBV12-4 and TRBJ2-3; D is undetermined. V lost 6 bases to trimming and J lost 4 bases, with 11 bases between them. The CDR3 covers 13 residues. This CDR3 is CASSSDTADTQYF. The CDR3 DNA sequence: TGTGCCAGCAGCTCTGACACCGCAGATACGCAGTATTTT.

A few counts support this clonotype. The V call is TRBV4-1, the J call TRBJ2-7, with D perhaps given as TRBD1 or TRBD2 (5 bases each). CDR1 and CDR2 from the germline V gene are MGHRA and YSYEKL. The CDR3 is 14 residues long. Trimming shortened V by 4 bases and J by 3 bases, and 13 bases separated the two germline ends. This CDR3 reads CASSPRDPDYEQYF. The CDR3 DNA reads as TGCGCCAGCAGCCCGAGGGACCCGGACTACGAGCAGTACTTC.

On this clonotype: Since a much larger clone is just one base distant, this may be a read error. This rearrangement joins TRBV30 to TRBJ2-3; TRBD2 is a possible D gene (5 bases). Trimming stripped 3 bases from V and 0 bases from J, with 7 bases between. CDR1 and CDR2 from the germline V gene are GTSNPN and SVGIG (reference sequence). The length of the CDR3 is 13 residues. The CDR3 region has the DNA TGTGCCTGGAGAGAGCGGAGCACAGATACGCAGTATTTT. Protein sequence: CAWRERSTDTQYF.

This clonotype has a count of ten or more. The chain couples TRBV7-2 to TRBJ2-5, with TRBD2 matching over 7 bases. V lost 5 bases to trimming and J lost 4 bases; unmatched junction nucleotides: 13. Germline assignment: CDR1 SGHTA and CDR2 FQGNSA. The CDR3 covers 16 residues. CDR3 sequence reads: CASSPTVAGVLETQYF. CDR3 coding DNA: TGTGCCAGCAGCCCGACGGTGGCGGGAGTATTAGAGACCCAGTACTTC. Variable domain in full (rest from reference TRBV7-2 and TRBJ2-5): GAGVSQSPSNKVTEKGKDVELRCDPISGHTALYWYRQSLGQGLEFLIYFQGNSAPDKSGLPSDRFSAERTGGSVSTLTIQRTQQEDSAVYLCASSPTVAGVLETQYFGPGTRLLVL.

This clonotype was seen more than once but under ten times. The chain is built from TRBV4-1 and TRBJ2-1, with a possible D match to TRBD1 (5 bases). Germline CDR1 reads MGHRA; CDR2 reads YSYEKL. CDR3 size: 12 residues. V lost 6 bases and J 5 bases, leaving 8 bases between the germline ends. The CDR3 DNA follows: TGCGCCAGCAGGGGGCAGGACAATGAGCAGTTCTTC. It translates to CASRGQDNEQFF.

This clonotype was seen at least ten times. The rearrangement links TRBV7-9 to TRBJ1-1; D uncertain. Per germline, CDR1 SEHNR and CDR2 FQNEAQ (reference sequence). Trimming took off 2 bases at V and 8 bases at J, with 9 bases between the two ends. This CDR3 comprises 12 residues. The CDR3 is CASSLPVNEAFF. For the CDR3, the DNA is TGTGCCAGCAGCTTACCGGTGAACGAAGCTTTCTTT.

This clonotype has ten or more counts. This sequence joins TRBV29-1 and TRBJ1-2, with a weak D call TRBD1 (5 bases). The V gene's germline CDR1 is SQVTM and CDR2 ANQGSEA. V shed 1 base and J shed 4 bases, with 16 bases lying between them. The CDR3 contains 15 residues. CDR3 amino acids: CSVEGGRPYPYGYTF. CDR3 coding DNA: TGCAGCGTTGAAGGGGGCAGGCCGTACCCCTATGGCTACACCTTC.

The rearrangement uses TRBV29-1 and TRBJ2-2, with 7 bases identical to TRBD2. V lost 3 bases and J lost 0; bases outside the gene matches: 1. Germline V lookup: CDR1 SQVTM, CDR2 ANQGSEA. The CDR3 has 14 residues. CDR3 bases: TGCAGCGTTGACGGACTAGCGAACACCGGGGAGCTGTTTTTT. Encoded protein: CSVDGLANTGELFF.

This clonotype occurred a few times. The V and J genes are TRBV7-2 and TRBJ2-6; D unresolved. Germline V lookup: CDR1 SGHTA, CDR2 FQGNSA. The ends were cut back, 7 bases at V and 1 base at J, with 11 bases in the middle. The length of the CDR3 is 15 residues. The chain's CDR3 is CASIRAPSGANVLTF. DNA for the CDR3: TGTGCCAGCATCCGGGCTCCATCTGGGGCCAACGTCCTGACTTTC.

This clonotype was detected only a few times. The chain is built from TRBV6-5 and TRBJ1-1; tentatively, D is TRBD1 (5 bases). The germline V gene encodes CDR1 MNHEY and CDR2 SVGAGI. Trimming stripped 5 bases from V and 0 bases from J, with 10 bases between. CDR3 size: 14 residues. In DNA, the CDR3 is TGTGCCAGCAGTCCCAGGGAACTGAACACTGAAGCTTTCTTT. It codes for CASSPRELNTEAFF.

In its sample, this clonotype was seen many times. V usage is TRBV18 and J usage is TRBJ1-4; 7 bases align to TRBD1. The CDR3 length is 16 residues. V trimming: 2 bases; J trimming: 5 bases; junction bases outside the gene matches: 8. Germline CDR1 and CDR2: KGHSH and LQKENI. The CDR3 here is CASSPGLGQMNEKLFF. Here the CDR3 DNA reads TGTGCCAGCTCACCAGGGCTGGGACAGATGAATGAAAAACTGTTTTTT.

The CDR3, as DNA: TGTGCCAGCAGCTTCCCGTGGCAGAGGGTAAACAATGAGCAGTTCTTC. The encoded protein is CASSFPWQRVNNEQFF. The chain couples TRBV11-2 to TRBJ2-1; D possibly corresponds to TRBD2 (5 bases). The germline V gene has CDR1 SGHAT and CDR2 FQNNGV. This CDR3 has 16 amino acids. V was shortened by 3 bases and J by 5 bases, with 17 bases between the two germline ends. The entire variable domain, with the rest obtained from reference TRBV11-2 and TRBJ2-1, is as follows: EAGVAQSPRYKIIEKRQSVAFWCNPISGHATLYWYQQILGQGPKLLIQFQNNGVVDDSQLPKDRFSAERLKGVDSTLKIQPAKLEDSAVYLCASSFPWQRVNNEQFFGPGTRLTVL.

In this sample, this clonotype turned up many times. J is TRBJ2-5 and V is TRBV29-1, with D perhaps matching TRBD1 (5 bases). Germline V CDR1 and CDR2: SQVTM, ANQGSEA. Trimming took off 6 bases at V and 7 bases at J, with 12 bases between the two ends. CDR3 length: 11 residues. For the CDR3, the DNA is TGCAGCGTCCAGGGTGCGGTGACCCAGTACTTC. It specifies CSVQGAVTQYF.

As concerns this clonotype: This may arise from a read error, as a much more abundant clone is one base away. The chain uses TRBV19 and TRBJ1-4; 8 nucleotides agree with TRBD1. The CDR3 is 14 amino acids. Germline V gene sequence: CDR1 LNHDA, CDR2 SQIVND (reference sequence). CDR3 sequence reads: CASSVDRGGENLFF. The CDR3 DNA reads TGTGCCAGTAGTGTCGACAGGGGTGGTGAAAATCTGTTTTTT.

On this clonotype: A junction boundary mismatches the germline segment, possibly from a read error. The chain recombines TRBV3-1 with TRBJ2-2; 7 bases match TRBD2. Germline loops: CDR1 LGHDT, CDR2 YNNKEL (reference sequence). CDR3 length: 19 residues. The CDR3 DNA is TGTGCCGGCAGCCCTCTTGGTCTAGCGGACGCCGCCAACACCGGGGAGCTGTTTTTT. Its translation is CAGSPLGLADAANTGELFF. The whole variable domain, remainder taken from reference TRBV3-1 and TRBJ2-2, is DTAVSQTPKYLVTQMGNDKSIKCEQNLGHDTMYWYKQDSKKFLKIMFSYNNKELIINETVPNRFSPKSPDKAHLNLHINSLELGDSAVYFCAGSPLGLADAANTGELFFGEGSRLTVL.

Of note for this clonotype: It is likely a read error, because the conserved phenylalanine at the end of the CDR3 is missing. V and J are TRBV10-2 and TRBJ2-3; 13 bases fit TRBD2. Trimming cost V 7 bases and J 0 bases; bases outside gene matches: 4. Germline V gene sequence: CDR1 WSHSY, CDR2 SAAADI. The CDR3 covers 16 residues. The DNA for the CDR3 is TGCGCCAGCACCCCACTAGCGGGGGGGAGCACAGATACGCAGTATATT. Protein product: CASTPLAGGSTDTQYI.

This clonotype turned up a few times. The chain links TRBV6-5 to TRBJ2-1; TRBD2 is a possible D gene (5 bases). V gave up 8 bases and J gave up 7 bases, with 12 bases separating them. There are 12 residues in the CDR3. Per the germline V gene, CDR1 is MNHEY and CDR2 is SVGAGI. The CDR3 sequence: CASGLSGNEQFF. The CDR3 DNA is TGTGCCAGCGGTCTGTCGGGGAATGAGCAGTTCTTC.

This clonotype appeared a few times. V usage is TRBV6-5 and J usage is TRBJ1-3, with D maybe TRBD1 (6 bases). In germline, CDR1 is MNHEY, CDR2 SVGAGI. Trimming removed 2 bases at V and 1 base at J, with 6 bases between. The CDR3 consists of 14 residues. CDR3 DNA: TGTGCCAGCAGTTACCAGGGGTCTGGAAACACCATATATTTT. The encoded protein is CASSYQGSGNTIYF.

This clonotype was counted ten times or more. This chain uses TRBV7-9 with TRBJ2-7, with D tentatively TRBD1 or TRBD2 (5 bases each). There are 14 residues in the CDR3. Germline V gene data show CDR1 as SEHNR and CDR2 as FQNEAQ (reference sequence). V lost 5 bases and J lost 2, with 13 bases in between. CDR3 nucleotides: TGTGCCAGCAGCCCGTGGGGGTCACCCTACGAGCAGTACTTC. Residues: CASSPWGSPYEQYF.

This clonotype was picked up a small number of times. The gene calls are TRBV30 and TRBJ2-7, with D maybe TRBD1 (6 bases). There are 13 residues in the CDR3. Trimming took off 0 bases at V and 9 bases at J, with 15 bases between the two ends. Per germline, CDR1 GTSNPN and CDR2 SVGIG (reference sequence). CDR3 sequence (DNA): TGTGCCTGGAGTGTTGTGTCAGGGGAAGGGCAGTACTTC. Translated: CAWSVVSGEGQYF.

The chain uses TRBV27 and TRBJ2-2; 8 positions agree with TRBD2. Germline CDR1 and CDR2: MNHEY and SMNVEV (reference sequence). Trimming removed 3 bases from V and 5 bases from J; junction bases left unmatched: 8. The CDR3 has 16 residues. CDR3 DNA sequence: TGTGCCAGCAGTTTTAACGGGGGGGCTGGTACCGGGGAGCTGTTTTTT. It specifies CASSFNGGAGTGELFF.

The gene calls are TRBV12-3 or TRBV12-4 and TRBJ2-7; the D gene is possibly TRBD1 (6 bases). Trimming removed 6 bases from V and 5 bases from J, with 11 bases in between. The length of the CDR3 is 12 residues. The CDR3 DNA is TGTGCCAGCAGAGCAGGGGTTGACGAGCAGTACTTC. Protein product: CASRAGVDEQYF.